One T cell receptor (beta chain) is described in this entry. What it recognizes is unknown. Sorted-subset replicate PCR reactions contained 200 ng DNA, corresponding to approximately 30,000 T cell genomes. The assay was immunoSEQ multiplex PCR, and TCRdb's table has in-frame clones only and misses some. The profile shows a few million clones, over 85% of them singletons. The data derive from a study of shared clonotypes between healthy human individuals. Overall study findings and caveats: What naive subsets generally showed was a larger estimated richness than memory subsets showed. Non-shared clonotypes had lower generation probabilities than clonotypes shared by all four sorted-subset donors.

Naive CD45RA+ and memory CD45RA-negative subsets were split from CD4+ cells. This clonotype originated in a young man in good health. Some clones in this sample may be carry-over from other donors' samples. The sample taken for sequencing was naive CD4+ T cells from PBMCs. Subset indicated: CD45RA+ positively selected.

Written as DNA, the CDR3 is TGTGCCAGCAGTGTAGGGTCCAGGGATGAAAAACTGTTTTTT. Translation: CASSVGSRDEKLFF. This chain connects TRBV28 to TRBJ1-4, with D possibly matching TRBD1 (5 bases). With 5 bases removed from V and 6 bases from J, the gap between germline ends came to 13 bases. CDR3 length: 14 residues. Germline loops: CDR1 MDHEN, CDR2 SYDVKM. The full variable domain, in which reference TRBV28 and TRBJ1-4 provide the parts outside the CDR3, is DVKVTQSSRYLVKRTGEKVFLECVQDMDHENMFWYRQDPGLGLRLIYFSYDVKMKEKGDIPEGYSVSREKKERFSLILESASTNQTSMYLCASSVGSRDEKLFFGSGTQLSVL.